Listed here is a single TCR beta chain. This sample stems from a study of cytomegalovirus exposure and HLA in healthy donors. The PCR had 60 Vbeta and 13 Jbeta primers. The method was immunoSEQ multiplex PCR; TCRdb's version includes in-frame clones alone and lacks a portion of them. Of 100,000 to 150,000 clones listed, roughly 74% were seen once; the top ten hold around 4%. The CDR3 length is 14 residues. CDR1 and CDR2 from the germline V gene are MNHEY and SMNVEV (reference sequence). V shed 4 bases and J shed 0 bases, with 9 bases lying between them. Sequencing was performed on PBMCs. The chain joins TRBV27 to TRBJ1-1; TRBD1 is a possible D gene (5 bases). This TCR was sampled from a middle-aged man in good health and CMV-seronegative. The CDR3 DNA sequence: TGTGCCAGCAGTTCGCCACAGGTGAACACTGAAGCTTTCTTT. This codes for CASSSPQVNTEAFF.